This entry describes one T cell receptor (beta chain). The authors ran a second PCR of 7 to 11 cycles using a sample-barcoded 5' primer and a J-beta primer mix. Using its own MiXCR run on the 5' RACE reads, TCRdb lists one record per CDR3 protein. The data contain 1.2 million to 1.5 million distinct CDR3 sequences, roughly 40% of them singletons. Trimming removed 6 bases from V and 6 bases from J, with 18 bases in between. Germline V gene data show CDR1 as MDHEN and CDR2 as SYDVKM. There are 15 residues in the CDR3. In each sample, at least 6 million PBMCs were isolated. Samples each had at least 5 micrograms of total RNA extracted. These data come from a study of blood T cells in healthy people across ages.

Sequencing was performed on blood. The V and J genes are TRBV28 and TRBJ1-5; D ambiguous. The receptor comes from a woman between 18 and 29 years old in good health. In DNA form, the CDR3 reads TGTGCCAGCAGACCCGTTGGGGTCTCGGGTCAGCCCCAGCATTTT. Translating it yields CASRPVGVSGQPQHF.